The 11 T cell receptor beta chains below come from one sample, sequenced in a study of blood T cells in healthy people across ages. Alongside a J-beta primer mix, a sample-barcoded 5' primer served in a second PCR lasting 7 to 11 cycles. TCRdb itself ran the 5' RACE reads through MiXCR, one entry per CDR3 protein. The sample comprises some 860,000 distinct CDR3 sequences, roughly three fifths of which are singletons, and 25% to 30% rests with the top ten. Sequencing input: blood. The source is a middle-aged man in good health.

The CDR3 loop reads CSVEDRWTHARENSYNEQFF. The DNA of the CDR3 is TGCAGCGTTGAAGATCGGTGGACCCACGCGAGGGAGAACTCCTACAATGAGCAGTTCTTC. This chain connects TRBV29-1 to TRBJ2-1; D might be TRBD2 (5 bases). Trimming took 0 bases from V and 0 from J, leaving 24 bases between them. CDR1 SQVTM and CDR2 ANQGSEA come from the germline V gene. This CDR3 comprises 20 residues.

The chain uses TRBV12-3 or TRBV12-4 and TRBJ2-3, with D possibly called TRBD1 or TRBD2 (5 bases each). The CDR3 sequence is 15 residues long. The V gene lost 3 bases and the J gene lost 5 bases, with 15 bases spanning the gap. In DNA form, the CDR3 reads TGTGCCAGCAGTTTTCTTGAGGGGCGAGGAGATACGCAGTATTTT. Its protein product is CASSFLEGRGDTQYF.

A single count supports this clonotype. At one of its ends the junction is not consistent with the germline gene, which may arise from a read error. This chain joins TRBV5-1 and TRBJ1-1, with D hard to call. Germline CDR1 SGHRS, CDR2 YFSETQ. The CDR3 loop spans 13 amino acids. The CDR3 DNA sequence: TGCGCCAGCAGCCGAAGGACTACGGATGAAGCTTACTTT. Translated, it gives CASSRRTTDEAYF.

The rearrangement uses TRBV15 and TRBJ1-2; no definite D call. This CDR3 comprises 15 residues. V dropped 1 base and J dropped 4 bases, with 13 bases sitting between them. CDR1 is LNHNV and CDR2 is YYDKDF in the germline V gene (reference sequence). DNA of the CDR3: TGTGCCACCAGCAGAGGGACGGTCGGTAGCTATGGCTACACCTTC. Protein sequence: CATSRGTVGSYGYTF.

The V call is TRBV7-2, the J call TRBJ2-3; no reliable D call. V lost 2 bases to trimming and J lost 2 bases, with 8 bases between them. CDR3 length: 14 residues. Germline V gene data show CDR1 as SGHTA and CDR2 as FQGNSA. The CDR3 protein is CASSLMPATDTQYF. CDR3 nucleotides: TGTGCCAGCAGCTTAATGCCAGCCACAGATACGCAGTATTTT.

This clonotype was observed a single time. This rearrangement joins TRBV6-5 to TRBJ1-2, with D tentatively TRBD1 (5 bases). Per germline, CDR1 MNHEY and CDR2 SVGAGI. Trimming cost V 0 bases and J 3 bases, with 20 bases left between them. The CDR3 runs to 18 residues. The CDR3 protein is CASSYSRTGPLIYYGYTF. CDR3 sequence (DNA): TGTGCCAGCAGTTACTCGAGAACAGGTCCTCTCATTTACTATGGCTACACCTTC.

The V gene is TRBV7-2, the J gene TRBJ1-5, with TRBD1 matching 9 bases. The junction had 4 bases not matched to a gene; V was cut back by 5 bases and J by 2 bases. The germline gives CDR1 SGHTA, CDR2 FQGNSA. The CDR3 is 15 residues long. This CDR3 is CASSPDRGGNQPQHF. The CDR3, as DNA: TGTGCCAGCAGCCCAGACAGGGGGGGCAATCAGCCCCAGCATTTT.

This sequence joins TRBV20-1 and TRBJ1-2, with D perhaps matching TRBD1 (5 bases). The CDR3 contains 10 residues. V was pared by 5 bases and J by 6 bases, with 7 bases between. CDR1 and CDR2 (germline): DFQATT, SNEGSKA (reference sequence). CDR3 residues: CSAGGDGYTF. CDR3 DNA: TGCAGTGCTGGGGGGGATGGCTACACCTTC.

The chain is built from TRBV25-1 and TRBJ2-4, with D possibly being TRBD2 (5 bases). The DNA end favors TRBJ2-7, so the J call may be wrong. The CDR3 spans 14 residues. Germline V gives CDR1 MGHDK, CDR2 SYGVNS. CDR3 region: CASSESPSYYEQYF. CDR3 sequence (DNA): TGTGCCAGCAGTGAATCCCCTAGCTACTACGAGCAGTACTTC.

The chain is built from TRBV10-3 and TRBJ1-2; D not certain. This CDR3 comprises 14 residues. Trimming took off 0 bases at V and 4 bases at J, with 9 bases between the two ends. Germline assignment: CDR1 ENHRY and CDR2 SYGVKD. CDR3: CAISESIGIYGYTF. DNA for the CDR3: TGTGCCATCAGTGAGTCGATAGGGATCTATGGCTACACCTTC.

In its sample, this clonotype was seen a few times. V is TRBV29-1 and J is TRBJ1-2; D perhaps matches TRBD1 (6 bases). Germline CDR1 SQVTM, CDR2 ANQGSEA. The CDR3 contains 13 residues. V lost 5 bases and J lost 0, with 10 bases in between. The CDR3 DNA reads as TGCAGCGTTCGGGACACCTCTAACTATGGCTACACCTTC. Translated, it gives CSVRDTSNYGYTF. Full variable domain (rest looked up from reference TRBV29-1 and TRBJ1-2): SAVISQKPSRDICQRGTSLTIQCQVDSQVTMMFWYRQQPGQSLTLIATANQGSEATYESGFVIDKFPISRPNLTFSTLTVSNMSPEDSSIYLCSVRDTSNYGYTFGSGTRLTVV.